The 21 T cell receptor beta chains in this list originate from one sample, sequenced in a study of T cells after yellow fever vaccination. Each CDR3 protein gets one entry after TCRdb re-called the 5' RACE reads with MiXCR. The sample has under 200,000 distinct CDR3 sequences; about 7% are singletons. The sample here was CD4+ T cells sorted from PBMCs, taken around 5 days after the first yellow fever vaccination. The receptors originated from a young man who received the YFV17D yellow fever vaccine.

The gene calls are TRBV9 and TRBJ2-5; 7 bases agree with TRBD2. Germline values: CDR1 SGDLS, CDR2 YYNGEE. The CDR3 has 14 residues. J gave up 2 bases and V 4 bases, and 5 bases lay outside the gene matches. For the CDR3, the DNA is TGTGCCAGCAGCACCCCGGGAGGACAAGAGACCCAGTACTTC. Translated, it gives CASSTPGGQETQYF.

This clonotype was counted a few times. The genes are TRBV5-1 and TRBJ1-2, with TRBD1 as a possible D gene (5 bases). V was trimmed by 3 bases and J by 2 bases, leaving 11 bases between them. This CDR3 has 14 amino acids. CDR1 and CDR2 (germline): SGHRS, YFSETQ. CDR3 nucleotides: TGCGCCAGCAGCTCAGGGACGGAGAACTATGGCTACACCTTC. This encodes CASSSGTENYGYTF.

Regarding this clonotype: One base away lies a much larger clone, so this may be a sequencing read error. The chain has TRBV11-2 and TRBJ2-1; 12 bases line up with TRBD2. V lost 3 bases to trimming and J lost 8 bases; unmatched junction nucleotides: 14. Germline V gene data show CDR1 as SGHAT and CDR2 as FQNNGV. This CDR3 comprises 18 residues. The CDR3 reads CASSLDFLAGGPGYEQFF. The CDR3 DNA reads as TGTGCCAGCAGCTTGGACTTCCTAGCGGGGGGGCCAGGGTATGAGCAGTTCTTC. Supplemented by reference TRBV11-2 and TRBJ2-1, the full variable domain reads EAGVAQSPRYKIIEKRQSVAFWCNPISGHATLYWYQQILGQGPKLLIQFQNNGVVDDSQLPKDRFSAERLKGVDSTLKIQPAKLEDSAVYLCASSLDFLAGGPGYEQFFGPGTRLTVL.

The chain is built from TRBV9 and TRBJ2-1; 12 nucleotides line up with TRBD2. After removal of 4 bases from V and 2 bases from J, the junction contained 4 bases not matched to a gene. Germline V lookup: CDR1 SGDLS, CDR2 YYNGEE. This CDR3 has 16 residues. This CDR3 is CASSSRTSGAYNEQFF. DNA for the CDR3: TGTGCCAGCAGCTCGCGGACTAGCGGGGCCTACAATGAGCAGTTCTTC.

This clonotype occurred a few times. V and J are TRBV25-1 and TRBJ2-7, with TRBD1 matching over 7 bases. This CDR3 region has 15 residues. The trim removed 3 bases at V and 3 bases at J, leaving 8 bases unmatched. CDR1 and CDR2 from the germline V gene are MGHDK and SYGVNS. The CDR3 DNA reads TGTGCCAGCAGTGACTCCGGACAGGTTGACTACGAGCAGTACTTC. Amino acids: CASSDSGQVDYEQYF.

This clonotype has at least ten counts. This chain links TRBV4-3 with TRBJ2-7; D remains ambiguous. The CDR3 extends over 16 amino acids. The V end was cut by 0 bases, the J end by 0 bases, with 12 bases between. Per the germline V gene, CDR1 is LGHNA and CDR2 is YSLEER. CDR3 coding DNA: TGCGCCAGCAGCCAAGACTTCGCAGCCCGCTCCTACGAGCAGTACTTC. Translation gives CASSQDFAARSYEQYF.

Written as DNA, the CDR3 is TGTGCCAGCAGCCCCGGACTAGCGGGGGGGCCAGATACGCAGTATTTT. Amino acid sequence: CASSPGLAGGPDTQYF. The rearrangement uses TRBV6-1 and TRBJ2-3, with 15 bases identical to TRBD2. J gave up 4 bases and V 6 bases, and 5 bases lay outside the gene matches. CDR1 MNHNS and CDR2 SASEGT come from the germline V gene. The CDR3 is 16 residues long.

The gene calls are TRBV12-3 or TRBV12-4 and TRBJ2-1; D is possibly TRBD2 (6 bases). Trimming removed 3 bases at V and 3 bases at J, with 9 bases between. The CDR3 extends over 14 amino acids. The CDR3 nucleotides read TGTGCCAGCAGTTTCCACGGGGGCTACAATGAGCAGTTCTTC. It translates to CASSFHGGYNEQFF.

Ten or more counts support this clonotype. The V and J genes are TRBV29-1 and TRBJ2-4; D remains ambiguous. The V and J ends lost 3 bases and 8 bases respectively, with 8 bases between them. Germline CDR1 SQVTM, CDR2 ANQGSEA. The CDR3 runs to 11 residues. DNA for the CDR3: TGCAGCGTTGACCAGCAGGACATTCAGTACTTC. This encodes CSVDQQDIQYF.

This clonotype was found many times. This sequence joins TRBV7-2 and TRBJ2-1; the D is unclear. CDR3 length: 13 amino acids. The germline CDR1 and CDR2 sequences are SGHTA and FQGNSA. V dropped 0 bases and J dropped 4 bases, with 4 bases sitting between them. Here the CDR3 DNA reads TGTGCCAGCAGCTTAGCTGTGTACAATGAGCAGTTCTTC. Translated: CASSLAVYNEQFF.

This chain joins TRBV5-1 and TRBJ2-1, with 8 bases aligning to TRBD2. With V trimmed by 0 bases and J by 5 bases, 10 bases remained unmatched. This CDR3 region has 17 residues. Germline CDR1 and CDR2: SGHRS and YFSETQ. The CDR3 loop is CASSLAGSSGSNNEQFF. The CDR3 DNA sequence: TGCGCCAGCAGCTTGGCCGGGTCCAGCGGGAGTAACAATGAGCAGTTCTTC. The variable domain in full, completed from reference TRBV5-1 and TRBJ2-1, reads KAGVTQTPRYLIKTRGQQVTLSCSPISGHRSVSWYQQTPGQGLQFLFEYFSETQRNKGNFPGRFSGRQFSNSRSEMNVSTLELGDSALYLCASSLAGSSGSNNEQFFGPGTRLTVL.

This clonotype was seen many times. This rearrangement joins TRBV4-3 to TRBJ2-7, with D possibly being TRBD1 (5 bases). This CDR3 is built from 15 residues. Trimming removed 0 bases from V and 3 bases from J, with 12 bases in between. Germline V gene data show CDR1 as LGHNA and CDR2 as YSLEER. The CDR3: CASSQEGQAFYEQYF. In nucleotides, the CDR3 is TGCGCCAGCAGCCAAGAGGGGCAGGCTTTCTACGAGCAGTACTTC.

This clonotype occurred many times. The rearrangement joins TRBV12-3 or TRBV12-4 to TRBJ1-4, with D tentatively TRBD1 (6 bases). Deletions cut 4 bases from V and 10 bases from J, with 16 bases between. The CDR3 loop spans 14 amino acids. CDR3 DNA: TGTGCCAGCAGTTATGGGCAGGGGAACGTAAAACTGTTTTTT. It translates to CASSYGQGNVKLFF.

This clonotype was counted ten times or more. The rearrangement links TRBV19 to TRBJ2-2; possible D gene TRBD1, 5 bases. V gave up 6 bases and J gave up 3 bases, with 8 bases separating them. CDR1 and CDR2 from the germline V gene are LNHDA and SQIVND (reference sequence). The CDR3 totals 13 residues. In DNA, the CDR3 is TGTGCCAGTAGCCTACAGGACACCGGGGAGCTGTTTTTT. Its translation: CASSLQDTGELFF.

This clonotype has more than one count but fewer than ten. The chain joins TRBV12-3 or TRBV12-4 to TRBJ1-5, with D maybe TRBD1 (6 bases). CDR3 size: 15 residues. V gave up 3 bases and J gave up 3 bases, with 12 bases separating them. The CDR3 loop is CASSFGTGNNQPQHF. The DNA of the CDR3 is TGTGCCAGCAGTTTCGGTACAGGGAACAATCAGCCCCAGCATTTT.

A few counts support this clonotype. The chain has TRBV7-9 and TRBJ2-2, with D maybe TRBD1 (6 bases). V gave up 3 bases and J gave up 6 bases, with 11 bases separating them. CDR1 and CDR2 from the germline V gene are SEHNR and FQNEAQ (reference sequence). CDR3 length: 14 amino acids. The CDR3 DNA sequence: TGTGCCAGCAGCTTTACCAGGGGATCCGGGGAGCTGTTTTTT. As protein: CASSFTRGSGELFF.

This clonotype has a handful of counts. The chain joins TRBV6-5 to TRBJ2-7, with TRBD1 matching 7 bases. Trimming removed 5 bases from V and 6 bases from J; junction bases left unmatched: 4. From germline, CDR1 is MNHEY and CDR2 SVGAGI. The CDR3 totals 12 residues. CDR3 coding DNA: TGTGCCAGCAGTAGGCCAGGGGGCGAGCAGTACGTC. Amino acid sequence: CASSRPGGEQYV.

This clonotype was counted at least ten times. The rearrangement joins TRBV4-3 to TRBJ1-6, with a possible D match to TRBD1 (6 bases). CDR1 and CDR2 (germline): LGHNA, YSLEER. The V end was cut by 1 base, the J end by 10 bases, with 17 bases between. CDR3 length: 16 residues. CDR3: CASSQALTGGRSPLHF. The DNA for the CDR3 is TGCGCCAGCAGCCAAGCCCTAACCGGGGGGCGATCACCCCTCCACTTT.

This clonotype was seen repeatedly, ten times or more. The V gene is TRBV18, the J gene TRBJ2-3, with D perhaps matching TRBD1 (5 bases). The CDR3 has 14 residues. Trimming removed 3 bases at V and 2 bases at J, with 9 bases between. CDR1 KGHSH and CDR2 LQKENI come from the germline V gene. CDR3 nucleotide sequence: TGTGCCAGCTCACCGGGGCGGTCCACAGATACGCAGTATTTT. Translation: CASSPGRSTDTQYF.

This clonotype occurred many times. V and J are TRBV7-2 and TRBJ2-5; D may match TRBD1 or TRBD2 (7 bases each). There are 13 residues in the CDR3. The germline V gene has CDR1 SGHTA and CDR2 FQGNSA. V lost 5 bases, J lost 5 bases, and 12 bases lay in between. CDR3 protein: CASSQQGGETQYF. As DNA, the CDR3 is TGTGCCAGCAGCCAGCAGGGGGGGGAGACCCAGTACTTC.

This clonotype occurred many times. The chain joins TRBV3-1 to TRBJ2-5; TRBD1 matches at 10 bases. This CDR3 has 14 residues. V was clipped by 2 bases and J by 9 bases; unmatched bases: 6. In germline, CDR1 is LGHDT, CDR2 YNNKEL (reference sequence). The CDR3 DNA sequence: TGTGCCAGCAGCCAACAAGGGACAGGGGTGTCCCAGTACTTC. It encodes CASSQQGTGVSQYF.